This entry features one T cell receptor (beta chain) sequence. This record comes from a study of OX40 agonist ivuxolimab in advanced cancers. Per the germline V gene, CDR1 is MDHEN and CDR2 is SYDVKM. Trimming stripped 7 bases from V and 1 base from J, with 14 bases between. The CDR3 is 15 amino acids. Assay: immunoSEQ multiplex PCR; the TCRdb copy retains only in-frame clones and omits some. The sample comprises 60,000 to 90,000 clones, approximately 78% of which are singletons, and more than 4% rests with the top ten. This chain joins TRBV28 and TRBJ2-1, with D possibly being TRBD2 (5 bases). The sequenced sample was CD4+ or CD8+ T cells sorted from blood, obtained in a trial of the OX40 agonist ivuxolimab. The TCR originated in an adult with an advanced solid tumor such as melanoma, head and neck, liver or kidney cancer. CDR3 residues: CASILGENSYNEQFF. For the CDR3, the DNA is TGTGCCAGCATCCTTGGGGAGAATTCCTACAATGAGCAGTTCTTC.